The T cell receptor beta chain under discussion was sequenced for a study of blood T cell repertoires in COVID-19. TCRdb keeps only in-frame clones here, not all; method: immunoSEQ multiplex PCR. This sample has about 240,000 clones, with about four fifths found just once. The CDR3 length is 14 residues. Germline V CDR1 and CDR2: LNHDA, SQIVND (reference sequence). Trimming stripped 7 bases from V and 2 bases from J, with 12 bases between. This clonotype was obtained from a man under 40 who had recovered from COVID-19. V and J are TRBV19 and TRBJ1-5, with D uncertain. Sequenced material: peripheral blood. CDR3 protein: CASNGILGNQPQHF. The CDR3 bases are TGTGCCAGTAATGGCATATTGGGCAATCAGCCCCAGCATTTT.